The subject of this entry is one TCR beta chain. Documented time point: peripheral blood 6 weeks after treatment start. The sample is drawn from a study of PD-L1 blockade in urothelial cancer. The protocol was immunoSEQ multiplex PCR, while the TCRdb copy is restricted to in-frame clones and leaves out a portion. The sample yields about 120,000 clones, more than 75% seen once. Trimming cost V 8 bases and J 1 base, with 10 bases left between them. Germline V gene data show CDR1 as MNHEY and CDR2 as SVGAGI. The CDR3 is 13 residues long. This specimen consisted of PBMCs, obtained around atezolizumab (anti-PD-L1) treatment. This clonotype originated in a man aged 50 to 59 with urothelial cancer. The chain links TRBV6-5 to TRBJ2-3; D remains ambiguous. The CDR3 DNA reads TGTGCCAGCCGAGCACCCGGCACAGATACGCAGTATTTT. It translates to CASRAPGTDTQYF.